This entry concerns a single T cell receptor (beta chain). Its antigen is not known. Exclusions: uncontrolled infection, other autoimmune disease, pregnancy, lactation. Diagnoses rested on clinical symptoms, serum thyroxine and TRAb, thyroid ultrasound and orbital computed tomography. This sample was included in a study of T cells in Graves' hyperthyroidism and ophthalmopathy. Notes on the study in general: Also found in blood were most expanded thyroid clonotypes above 0.001. Ophthalmopathy prediction by the model preceded onset by a median roughly 6 months.

With V trimmed by 7 bases and J by 2 bases, 11 bases remained unmatched. Germline values: CDR1 MDHEN, CDR2 SYDVKM. This CDR3 comprises 17 residues. From RNA transcripts, TCR beta CDR3 regions were amplified. TCR CDR3 regions were first amplified by RT-PCR with HTBI primers. TCRdb reanalysed the multiplex PCR reads using MiXCR and keeps one entry per CDR3 protein. The sample gives approximately 400,000 distinct CDR3 sequences, 15% to 19% of which show up once; approximately 14% is in the top ten. V is TRBV28 and J is TRBJ1-5; TRBD1 matches 10 bases. Sequencing was performed on blood. The origin of this receptor is a woman under 30 with Graves' hyperthyroidism. The CDR3 reads CASNRDRGLLGNQPQHF. CDR3 DNA: TGTGCCAGCAACCGGGACAGGGGTTTACTAGGCAATCAGCCCCAGCATTTT.